A single sample is the source of the 14 T cell receptor beta chains below, sequenced in a study of preoperative IRX-2 immunotherapy in early breast cancer (dated 2019 in TCRdb). The treatment or condition label on this specimen signifies: preoperative locoregional IRX-2 cytokine immunotherapy. The library came from the immunoSEQ multiplex PCR assay. TCRdb mirrors the immuneACCESS table, restricted to in-frame sequences. Some clones are absent from its copies; in checked studies, under half trace to an unresolved V gene, and the reason for the others is unknown. This sample has more than 20,000 clones in its table, and approximately 81% of those were observed once. The top ten hold under 8% of the sample. The sequencing here drew on lymph node tissue, taken after IRX-2 immunotherapy. These receptors were obtained from a human donor with breast cancer.

This clone was seen a single time. J is TRBJ1-2 and V is TRBV23-1, with D perhaps TRBD1 (6 bases). TRBV23-1 is reported as an ORF; its role is uncertain. The CDR3 length is 15 residues. The V end lost 6 bases, the J end lost 0 bases, and 14 bases lay between the germline ends. CDR3 coding DNA: TGCGCCAGCAGCCCCGTGGGGGGCACTAACTATGGCTACACCTTC. Its protein product is CASSPVGGTNYGYTF.

The chain combines TRBV30 with TRBJ1-4; D may be TRBD1 (5 bases). V was clipped by 0 bases and J by 3 bases, with 8 bases between them. The CDR3 is 14 amino acids. Per germline, CDR1 GTSNPN and CDR2 SVGIG (reference sequence). The CDR3 loop reads CAWSVGGSNEKLFF. CDR3 DNA: TGTGCCTGGAGTGTTGGGGGGTCTAATGAAAAACTGTTTTTT.

V usage is TRBV7-5 and J usage is TRBJ2-3; the D call in the table, TRBD1, was not verified against the DNA. TRBV7-5 is annotated as a pseudogene. The CDR3 has 16 residues. The CDR3 nucleotides read TGTGCCAGCAGTCCTCAGACAGGGAAGAGCACAGATACGCAGTATTTT. Its protein is CASSPQTGKSTDTQYF.

The chain combines TRBV29-1 with TRBJ2-6; TRBD1 agrees at 9 bases. Trimming removed 4 bases from V and 2 bases from J; junction bases left unmatched: 6. In germline, CDR1 is SQVTM, CDR2 ANQGSEA. This CDR3 has 16 amino acids. The CDR3 reads CSVAGTGLPGANVLTF. CDR3 sequence (DNA): TGCAGCGTTGCCGGGACAGGGCTTCCTGGGGCCAACGTCCTGACTTTC. Full variable domain (missing parts from reference TRBV29-1 and TRBJ2-6): SAVISQKPSRDICQRGTSLTIQCQVDSQVTMMFWYRQQPGQSLTLIATANQGSEATYESGFVIDKFPISRPNLTFSTLTVSNMSPEDSSIYLCSVAGTGLPGANVLTFGAGSRLTVL.

The chain couples TRBV5-1 to TRBJ2-3, with TRBD2 matching over 8 bases. The CDR3 has 16 amino acids. Trimming at V came to 4 bases and at J to 1 base, leaving 8 bases not matched to a gene. Germline CDR1 SGHRS, CDR2 YFSETQ. CDR3 DNA: TGCGCCAGCAGCATCCTTAGCGGGGATGGCACAGATACGCAGTATTTT. Translation gives CASSILSGDGTDTQYF.

V usage is TRBV6-8 and J usage is TRBJ1-2; TRBD1 is a possible D gene (5 bases). The CDR3 is 15 residues long. Germline V gene sequence: CDR1 MNHGY, CDR2 SAAAGT. Trimming took off 0 bases at V and 2 bases at J, with 10 bases between the two ends. CDR3 sequence reads: CASSYSPGQNYGYTF. The CDR3 DNA reads TGTGCCAGCAGTTACTCGCCAGGGCAAAACTATGGCTACACCTTC.

The chain is built from TRBV11-3 and TRBJ2-3; 9 positions match TRBD2. V lost 2 bases and J lost 5; bases outside the gene matches: 14. Germline loops: CDR1 SGHNT, CDR2 YENEEA. The CDR3 sequence is 18 residues long. The CDR3 loop reads CASSLHLAGRELGDTQYF. CDR3 sequence (DNA): TGTGCCAGCAGCTTACACCTAGCGGGGCGGGAGCTTGGAGATACGCAGTATTTT.

This clone qualifies as medium-sized (0.01 to 0.1%). J is TRBJ1-3 and V is TRBV11-3; unclear D gene. CDR3 length: 14 residues. Trimming shortened V by 4 bases and J by 0 bases, and 7 bases separated the two germline ends. The germline V gene has CDR1 SGHNT and CDR2 YENEEA. CDR3 nucleotides: TGTGCCAGCAGCTCCGGCCGCTCTGGAAACACCATATATTTT. The encoded protein is CASSSGRSGNTIYF. The full variable domain, in which reference TRBV11-3 and TRBJ1-3 provide the parts outside the CDR3, is EAGVVQSPRYKIIEKKQPVAFWCNPISGHNTLYWYLQNLGQGPELLIRYENEEAVDDSQLPKDRFSAERLKGVDSTLKIQPAELGDSAVYLCASSSGRSGNTIYFGEGSWLTVV.

In DNA form, the CDR3 reads TGCGCCAGCAGCCTGACTAGCGAAATTTACAATGAGCAGTTCTTC. Its translation: CASSLTSEIYNEQFF. The chain links TRBV5-1 to TRBJ2-1, with 8 bases lining up with TRBD2. Losses at the gene ends were 4 bases for V and 4 bases for J; bases not matched to a gene: 7. CDR3 length: 15 residues. Germline V lookup: CDR1 SGHRS, CDR2 YFSETQ.

This clone was detected once. The chain employs TRBV14 and TRBJ2-1; D ambiguous. This CDR3 comprises 13 residues. Trimming took 0 bases from V and 8 from J, leaving 8 bases between them. CDR1 SGHDN and CDR2 FVKESK come from the germline V gene. Written as DNA, the CDR3 is TGTGCCAGCAGCCAAGATTTGGGCTATGAGCAGTTCTTC. Protein sequence: CASSQDLGYEQFF.

The rearrangement uses TRBV7-7 and TRBJ2-6; D possibly uses TRBD1 or TRBD2 (5 bases each). V lost 4 bases, J lost 4 bases, and 8 bases lay in between. This CDR3 is 14 amino acids long. From germline, CDR1 is SSHAT and CDR2 FNYEAQ (reference sequence). This chain's CDR3 is CASSSGRGANVLTF. DNA of the CDR3: TGTGCCAGCAGCTCGGGACGGGGGGCCAACGTCCTGACTTTC.

The chain is built from TRBV6-8 and TRBJ1-1; unclear D gene. CDR3 length: 12 residues. The germline gives CDR1 MNHGY, CDR2 SAAAGT. V shed 5 bases and J shed 1 base, with 5 bases lying between them. For the CDR3, the DNA is TGTGCCAGCAGTCTCTCGAACACTGAAGCTTTCTTT. It specifies CASSLSNTEAFF.

The chain uses TRBV28 and TRBJ2-1; 14 bases agree with TRBD2. From germline, CDR1 is MDHEN and CDR2 SYDVKM. The CDR3 consists of 14 residues. Unmatched junction bases numbered 5, after V lost 8 bases and J lost 8 bases. CDR3 protein: CASQTGLAGDEQFF. The CDR3, as DNA: TGTGCCAGCCAAACGGGACTAGCGGGAGATGAGCAGTTCTTC.

The V call is TRBV5-1, the J call TRBJ1-4, with a tentative D call TRBD1 (6 bases). Germline CDR1 and CDR2: SGHRS and YFSETQ. The CDR3 runs to 15 residues. Trimming removed 4 bases at V and 4 bases at J, with 14 bases between. CDR3 DNA: TGCGCCAGCAGCCCCTCAGGGGCGGATAATGAAAAACTGTTTTTT. Translating gives CASSPSGADNEKLFF.